The text below deals with one T cell receptor (beta chain). Assay used: immunoSEQ multiplex PCR; TCRdb lists only in-frame clones, some missing. The table records about 150,000 clones, 88% of them present only once. The sample comes from a study of T cell responses to AZD1222 COVID-19 vaccine. The CDR3 runs to 14 residues. Germline V gene data show CDR1 as LGHDT and CDR2 as YNNKEL (reference sequence). Trimming took off 2 bases at V and 6 bases at J, with 13 bases between the two ends. Material: peripheral blood, obtained on day 0 of AZD1222 vaccination. The chain combines TRBV3-1 (or the pseudogene TRBV3-2) with TRBJ2-5, with a tentative D call TRBD2 (7 bases). This sequence originates from an adult in good health. As DNA, the CDR3 is TGTGCCAGCAGCCAAAAGGAGGGGGGGAAGACCCAGTACTTC. This gives the protein CASSQKEGGKTQYF.